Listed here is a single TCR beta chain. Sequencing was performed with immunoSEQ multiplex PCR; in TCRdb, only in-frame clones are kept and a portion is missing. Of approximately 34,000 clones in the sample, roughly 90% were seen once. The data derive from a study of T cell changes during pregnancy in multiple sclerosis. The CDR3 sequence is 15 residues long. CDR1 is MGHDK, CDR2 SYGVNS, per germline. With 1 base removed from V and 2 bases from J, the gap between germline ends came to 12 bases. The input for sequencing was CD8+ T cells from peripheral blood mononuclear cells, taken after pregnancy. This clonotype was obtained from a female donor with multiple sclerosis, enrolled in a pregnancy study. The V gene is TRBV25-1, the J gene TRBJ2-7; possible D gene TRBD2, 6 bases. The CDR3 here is CASSELAGQTYEQYF. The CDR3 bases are TGTGCCAGCAGTGAATTGGCGGGGCAAACCTACGAGCAGTACTTC.